The 20 T cell receptor beta chains presented below share a single source sample, sequenced in a study of OX40 agonist ivuxolimab in advanced cancers. The data were produced by immunoSEQ multiplex PCR, yet TCRdb's version contains in-frame clones alone and is incomplete. The sample records 75,000 to 100,000 clones, more than 90% being singletons. The sample was CD4+ or CD8+ T cells sorted from blood, taken in a trial of the OX40 agonist ivuxolimab. The source is an adult with an advanced solid tumor such as melanoma, head and neck, liver or kidney cancer.

The V call is TRBV19, the J call TRBJ1-1; possible D gene TRBD1, 6 bases. From germline, CDR1 is LNHDA and CDR2 SQIVND (reference sequence). The V gene lost 5 bases and the J gene lost 1 base, with 14 bases spanning the gap. This CDR3 has 15 residues. DNA for the CDR3: TGTGCCAGTAGTCCCGATGGACAGCAGAACACTGAAGCTTTCTTT. It is translated as CASSPDGQQNTEAFF.

The genes are TRBV19 and TRBJ2-1; tentative D call: TRBD1 (5 bases). The length of the CDR3 is 15 residues. Trimming left V 3 bases short and J 3 bases short, with 12 bases between. Germline V gives CDR1 LNHDA, CDR2 SQIVND (reference sequence). CDR3 coding DNA: TGTGCCAGTAGTATTGGACAAACGGGCTACAATGAGCAGTTCTTC. Its translation: CASSIGQTGYNEQFF.

The V gene is TRBV5-4, the J gene TRBJ2-7; D may be TRBD2 (5 bases). The CDR3 spans 14 residues. Deletions cut 4 bases from V and 3 bases from J, with 14 bases between. CDR1 SGHNT and CDR2 YYREEE come from the germline V gene (reference sequence). CDR3 sequence (DNA): TGTGCCAGCAGCCCAATTCGACGGGGCTACGAGCAGTACTTC. The encoded protein is CASSPIRRGYEQYF.

This chain uses TRBV6-1 with TRBJ1-5; D gene unclear. The CDR3 consists of 13 residues. Germline lookup yields CDR1 MNHNS and CDR2 SASEGT. V was trimmed by 6 bases and J by 4 bases, leaving 10 bases between them. The CDR3: CASRVTVNQPQHF. The DNA of the CDR3 is TGTGCCAGCAGGGTTACGGTTAATCAGCCCCAGCATTTT.

V gene TRBV4-1 combines with J gene TRBJ2-3; the match to TRBD1 covers 7 bases. Losses at the gene ends were 4 bases for V and 0 bases for J; bases not matched to a gene: 4. This CDR3 is built from 15 residues. Germline V gives CDR1 MGHRA, CDR2 YSYEKL. CDR3 loop: CASSLQGSSTDTQYF. In DNA form, the CDR3 reads TGCGCCAGCAGCCTACAGGGGAGTAGCACAGATACGCAGTATTTT.

V and J are TRBV4-1 and TRBJ2-7, with 11 nucleotides matching TRBD1. This CDR3 has 16 residues. The V gene's germline CDR1 is MGHRA and CDR2 YSYEKL. Trimming took 4 bases from V and 4 from J; bases not matched to a gene: 9. The CDR3 is CASSLRPGQGGYEQYF. CDR3 nucleotide sequence: TGCGCCAGCAGCCTTCGCCCGGGACAGGGGGGGTACGAGCAGTACTTC.

The chain carries TRBV2 and TRBJ2-7; D remains unclear. The germline V and J ends were trimmed by 2 bases and 4 bases, with 9 bases remaining between them. Looked up from germline, CDR1 is SNHLY and CDR2 is FYNNEI. This CDR3 spans 13 amino acids. This CDR3 reads CASSETEAYEQYF. CDR3 DNA: TGTGCCAGCAGTGAAACAGAAGCTTACGAGCAGTACTTC.

This chain joins TRBV7-9 and TRBJ2-1, with a weak D call TRBD2 (6 bases). Trimming stripped 6 bases from V and 10 bases from J, with 13 bases between. The germline CDR1 and CDR2 sequences are SEHNR and FQNEAQ (reference sequence). This CDR3 is 12 amino acids long. DNA of the CDR3: TGTGCCAGCAGTTATCTAGCGACCGAGCAGTTCTTC. It codes for CASSYLATEQFF.

The gene calls are TRBV9 and TRBJ2-1; 10 nucleotides align to TRBD2. This CDR3 region has 16 residues. Per the germline V gene, CDR1 is SGDLS and CDR2 is YYNGEE. V was clipped by 0 bases and J by 3 bases; unmatched bases: 3. CDR3 protein: CASSVGASGGYNEQFF. CDR3 in DNA: TGTGCCAGCAGCGTAGGTGCTAGCGGGGGCTACAATGAGCAGTTCTTC.

V is TRBV27 and J is TRBJ1-1; TRBD1 might be the D (6 bases). Trimming pared 3 bases from V and 5 bases from J, leaving 13 bases between. Germline CDR1 MNHEY, CDR2 SMNVEV (reference sequence). The CDR3 runs 14 residues. CDR3 sequence reads: CASSFLDSMTEAFF. The CDR3 bases are TGTGCCAGCAGTTTCTTGGACAGTATGACTGAAGCTTTCTTT.

The chain carries TRBV5-6 and TRBJ1-1; D remains unclear. The ends were cut back, 3 bases at V and 1 base at J, with 7 bases in the middle. The CDR3 runs 13 residues. Germline CDR1 reads SGHDT; CDR2 reads YYEEEE. The CDR3 DNA sequence: TGTGCCAGCAGCTCGGTGGGGAACACTGAAGCTTTCTTT. It translates to CASSSVGNTEAFF.

The V call is TRBV19, the J call TRBJ2-2, with a tentative D call TRBD2 (6 bases). This CDR3 is 14 amino acids long. Germline V lookup: CDR1 LNHDA, CDR2 SQIVND (reference sequence). Trimming pared 7 bases from V and 5 bases from J, leaving 14 bases between. CDR3 DNA: TGTGCCAGTAACGGGGGAGTAGGGACCGGGGAGCTGTTTTTT. Translating it yields CASNGGVGTGELFF.

V is TRBV6-6 and J is TRBJ2-7; D not certain. Germline CDR1 reads MNHNY; CDR2 reads SVGAGI (reference sequence). The length of the CDR3 is 14 residues. V lost 5 bases and J lost 2, with 13 bases in between. DNA of the CDR3: TGTGCCAGCAGTACAAGGAACAAAGCCTACGAGCAGTACTTC. Encoded protein: CASSTRNKAYEQYF.

This sequence joins TRBV9 and TRBJ2-7; perhaps D is TRBD1 or TRBD2 (7 bases each). V was clipped by 0 bases and J by 0 bases, with 13 bases between them. This CDR3 contains 16 residues. Germline-derived CDR1 and CDR2 are SGDLS and YYNGEE. DNA for the CDR3: TGTGCCAGCAGCGTAGGGGGGGGACAGAGCTCCTACGAGCAGTACTTC. Translation: CASSVGGGQSSYEQYF.

This chain connects TRBV9 to TRBJ2-1; 10 nucleotides align to TRBD2. CDR1 and CDR2 from the germline V gene are SGDLS and YYNGEE. V lost 4 bases to trimming and J lost 5 bases; unmatched junction nucleotides: 9. The CDR3 length is 16 residues. In nucleotides, the CDR3 is TGTGCCAGCAGCCTAATGAGGACTAGCGGCCACAATGAGCAGTTCTTC. Translating it yields CASSLMRTSGHNEQFF.

This rearrangement joins TRBV5-1 to TRBJ2-7; D possibly matches TRBD1 or TRBD2 (6 bases each). From germline, CDR1 is SGHRS and CDR2 YFSETQ. Deletions cut 4 bases from V and 3 bases from J, with 17 bases between. The CDR3 extends over 15 amino acids. The CDR3 coding sequence is TGCGCCAGCAGCCTAGGGTGGGGGGCTTACTACGAGCAGTACTTC. Amino acid sequence: CASSLGWGAYYEQYF.

The chain links TRBV27 to TRBJ1-2; D is unresolved. V lost 2 bases and J lost 0, with 4 bases in between. CDR3 length: 13 residues. Germline loops: CDR1 MNHEY, CDR2 SMNVEV (reference sequence). CDR3 sequence reads: CASSLGANYGYTF. Written as DNA, the CDR3 is TGTGCCAGCAGTTTAGGAGCTAACTATGGCTACACCTTC.

This clone was detected once. This chain links TRBV7-2 with TRBJ1-1; D not resolved. The germline V gene encodes CDR1 SGHTA and CDR2 FQGNSA. The CDR3 covers 13 residues. V was pared by 7 bases and J by 1 base, with 10 bases between. CDR3 sequence (DNA): TGTGCCAGCACCCGAAAAGGGAACACTGAAGCTTTCTTT. This translates into CASTRKGNTEAFF.

The genes are TRBV19 and TRBJ1-2; D unclear. Germline CDR1 is LNHDA and CDR2 is SQIVND (reference sequence). The ends were cut back, 8 bases at V and 0 bases at J, with 16 bases in the middle. The CDR3 contains 15 residues. The CDR3 sequence is CASWRGNSANYGYTF. The CDR3 nucleotides read TGTGCCAGTTGGAGAGGGAACTCAGCTAACTATGGCTACACCTTC.

This chain uses TRBV27 with TRBJ1-1; D might be TRBD1 (6 bases). The germline V gene has CDR1 MNHEY and CDR2 SMNVEV (reference sequence). This CDR3 has 14 amino acids. V gave up 6 bases and J gave up 3 bases, with 14 bases separating them. The CDR3 DNA follows: TGTGCCAGCAGCCTACAGGGAGGGGACACTGAAGCTTTCTTT. This translates into CASSLQGGDTEAFF.